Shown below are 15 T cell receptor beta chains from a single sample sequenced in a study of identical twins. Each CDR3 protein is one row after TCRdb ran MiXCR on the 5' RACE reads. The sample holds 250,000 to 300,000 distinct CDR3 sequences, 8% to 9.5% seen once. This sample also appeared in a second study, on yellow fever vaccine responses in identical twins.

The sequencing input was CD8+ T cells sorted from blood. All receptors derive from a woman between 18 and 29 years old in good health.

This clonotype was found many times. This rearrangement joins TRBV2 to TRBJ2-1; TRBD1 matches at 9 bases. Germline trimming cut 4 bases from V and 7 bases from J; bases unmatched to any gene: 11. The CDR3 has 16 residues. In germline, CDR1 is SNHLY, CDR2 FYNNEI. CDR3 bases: TGTGCCAGCAGTGGGCCCAGGGACAGGGTTTCGAATGAGCAGTTCTTC. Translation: CASSGPRDRVSNEQFF.

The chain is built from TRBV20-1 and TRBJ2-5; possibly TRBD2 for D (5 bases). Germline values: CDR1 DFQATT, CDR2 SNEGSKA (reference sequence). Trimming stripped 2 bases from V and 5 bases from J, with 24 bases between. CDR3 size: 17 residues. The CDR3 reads CSARSTGNFRLEETQYF. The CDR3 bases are TGCAGTGCTAGATCCACGGGGAATTTTAGGCTAGAGGAGACCCAGTACTTC.

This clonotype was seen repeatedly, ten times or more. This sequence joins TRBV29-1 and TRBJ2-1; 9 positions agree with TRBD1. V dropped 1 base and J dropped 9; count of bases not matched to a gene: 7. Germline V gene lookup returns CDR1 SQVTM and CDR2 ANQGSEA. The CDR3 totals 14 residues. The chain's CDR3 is CSVEVFTGGGEQFF. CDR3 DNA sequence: TGCAGCGTTGAAGTTTTTACAGGGGGCGGTGAGCAGTTCTTC.

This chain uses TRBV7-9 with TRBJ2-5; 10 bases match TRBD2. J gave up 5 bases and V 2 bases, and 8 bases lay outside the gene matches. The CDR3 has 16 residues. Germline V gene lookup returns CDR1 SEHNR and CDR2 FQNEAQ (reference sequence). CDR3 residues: CASSLLTSGAGETQYF. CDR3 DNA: TGTGCCAGCAGCTTACTTACTAGCGGGGCTGGGGAGACCCAGTACTTC.

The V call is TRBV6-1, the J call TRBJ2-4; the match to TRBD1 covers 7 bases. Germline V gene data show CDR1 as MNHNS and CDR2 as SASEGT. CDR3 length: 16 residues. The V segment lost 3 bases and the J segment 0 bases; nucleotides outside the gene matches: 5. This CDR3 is CASSDQTGLAKNIQYF. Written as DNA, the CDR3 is TGTGCCAGCAGTGACCAGACAGGGCTAGCCAAAAACATTCAGTACTTC.

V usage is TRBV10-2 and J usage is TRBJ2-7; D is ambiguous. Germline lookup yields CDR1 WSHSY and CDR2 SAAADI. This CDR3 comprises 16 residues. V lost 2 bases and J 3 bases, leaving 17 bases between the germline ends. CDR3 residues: CASSEMSPTLDYEQYF. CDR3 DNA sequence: TGCGCCAGCAGTGAGATGTCTCCCACTCTTGACTACGAGCAGTACTTC.

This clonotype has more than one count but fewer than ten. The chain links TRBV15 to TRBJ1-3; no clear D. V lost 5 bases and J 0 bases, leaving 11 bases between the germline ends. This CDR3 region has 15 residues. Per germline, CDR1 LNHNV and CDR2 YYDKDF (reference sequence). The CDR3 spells CATSDLGFSGNTIYF. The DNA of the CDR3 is TGTGCCACCAGCGACCTGGGCTTCTCTGGAAACACCATATATTTT.

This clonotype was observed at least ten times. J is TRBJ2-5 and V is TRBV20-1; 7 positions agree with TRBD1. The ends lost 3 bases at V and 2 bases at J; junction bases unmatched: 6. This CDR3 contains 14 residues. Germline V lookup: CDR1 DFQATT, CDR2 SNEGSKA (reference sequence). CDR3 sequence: CSARGSGQQETQYF. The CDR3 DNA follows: TGCAGTGCTAGGGGATCGGGACAGCAAGAGACCCAGTACTTC.

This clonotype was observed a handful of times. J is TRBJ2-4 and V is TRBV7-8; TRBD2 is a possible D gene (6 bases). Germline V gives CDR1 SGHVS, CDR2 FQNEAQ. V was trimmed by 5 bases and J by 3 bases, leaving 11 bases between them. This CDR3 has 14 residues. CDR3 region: CASSTRLGKNIQYF. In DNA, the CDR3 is TGTGCCAGCAGCACACGACTAGGCAAAAACATTCAGTACTTC.

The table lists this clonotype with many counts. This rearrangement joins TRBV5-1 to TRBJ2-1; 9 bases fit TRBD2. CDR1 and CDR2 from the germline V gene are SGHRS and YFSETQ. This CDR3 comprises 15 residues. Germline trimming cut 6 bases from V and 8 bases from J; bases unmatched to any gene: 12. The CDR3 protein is CASKLGSGSAYEQFF. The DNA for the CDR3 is TGCGCCAGCAAATTAGGTAGCGGGAGTGCGTATGAGCAGTTCTTC.

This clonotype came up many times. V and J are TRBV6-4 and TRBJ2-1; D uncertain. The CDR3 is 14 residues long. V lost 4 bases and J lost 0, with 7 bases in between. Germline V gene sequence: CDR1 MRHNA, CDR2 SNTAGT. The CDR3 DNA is TGTGCCAGCAGTGGCCAGAGCTCCTACAATGAGCAGTTCTTC. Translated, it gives CASSGQSSYNEQFF.

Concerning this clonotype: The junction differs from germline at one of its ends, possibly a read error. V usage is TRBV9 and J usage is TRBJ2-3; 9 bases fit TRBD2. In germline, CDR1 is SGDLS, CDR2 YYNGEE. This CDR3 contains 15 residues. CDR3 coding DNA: TGTGCCAGCAGCGTAGGTGGGACTAGCAGAGATACGCAGTATTTT. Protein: CASSVGGTSRDTQYF.

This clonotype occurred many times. CDR3 sequence reads: CASSAGLAGFETQYF. CDR3 bases: TGCGCCAGCAGTGCGGGACTAGCGGGATTTGAGACCCAGTACTTC. The rearrangement uses TRBV10-1 and TRBJ2-5; 13 bases are a match to TRBD2. V lost 4 bases, J lost 5 bases, and 4 bases stayed unmatched. Looked up from germline, CDR1 is WNHNN and CDR2 is SYGVQD (reference sequence). This CDR3 comprises 15 residues.

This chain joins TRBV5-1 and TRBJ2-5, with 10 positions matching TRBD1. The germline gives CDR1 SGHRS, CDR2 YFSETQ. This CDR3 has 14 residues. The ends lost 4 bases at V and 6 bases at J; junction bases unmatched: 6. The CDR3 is CASSPDRGRKTQYF. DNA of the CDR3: TGCGCCAGCAGCCCCGACAGGGGGCGAAAGACCCAGTACTTC.

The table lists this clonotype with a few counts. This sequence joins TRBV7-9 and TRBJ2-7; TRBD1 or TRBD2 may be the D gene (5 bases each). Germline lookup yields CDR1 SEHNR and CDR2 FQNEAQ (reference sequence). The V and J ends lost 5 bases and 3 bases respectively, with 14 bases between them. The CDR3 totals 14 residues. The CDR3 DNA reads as TGTGCCAGCAGCCTCCGGGACGGGGACTACGAGCAGTACTTC. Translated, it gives CASSLRDGDYEQYF.